This TCR beta chain was sequenced during a study of cytomegalovirus exposure and HLA in healthy donors (dated by TCRdb to 2015 to 2018). Regarding the study in general: In an earlier analysis of around 540 of the donors, roughly 300 Gb of sequence data and approximately 100 million unique TCR beta sequences from about 179 million T cells were reported. An earlier analysis of around 640 of the donors used high-throughput TCR beta sequencing to judge whether each TCR beta V gene segment behaved as functional or pseudogenic. On average, roughly 240,000 unique TCR beta nucleotide sequences were sequenced per donor among roughly 430 genotyped donors of the cohort, with about 19% of those sequences being non-productive. An early release that covered approximately 600 HLA-typed donors contained around 330 gigabases of sequencing data and around 85 million unique TCR sequences. Roughly five DR-DQ haplotypes were handled as single units for association and clustering because linkage in the cohort was strong. Using immunosequencing, the study profiled T cell repertoires from about 610 subjects and related those repertoires to cytomegalovirus serostatus. A separate validation cohort of some 130 different subjects was used in addition to the roughly 670-subject first cohort. Of the roughly 400 genotyped donors, 80% to 90% were placed in the genetic ancestry cluster associated with self-reported Caucasian donors. Every discovery cohort repertoire had been produced on one sequencing platform. Donor age, sex, ethnicity and CMV serostatus were collected together with the repertoire data. In a later analysis, previously published TCR beta repertoires from several hundred donors were re-analyzed and high-resolution HLA genotyping was added so that TCR occurrence patterns could be studied. Typing coverage differed by locus: A, B, C, DRB1 and DQB1 were typed in about 620-630 donors, DQA1 in 500 to 550, DPA1 in some 600, and DPB1 in just under 490. High-throughput TCR immunosequencing, statistical association of individual TCRs with disease status, and machine learning were combined to predict cytomegalovirus infection status. A later genetic analysis took genome-wide SNP genotypes for 398 of the 666 donors and used that subset as a discovery cohort. The study aimed to test whether cataloging public T cell receptors could reveal signatures of past pathogen exposure. Rather than using new phenotypic data, the later analysis identified candidate immune exposures from TCR beta sequences and from how often those sequences occurred across donors. HLA typing included class I and class II loci at four-digit resolution. General study outcomes and caveats: A cluster of highly shared sequence variants was judged likely to represent a technical artifact of the sequencing pipeline. When HLA alleles, especially DR and DQ, strongly co-occurred, attributing TCR associations to individual alleles was difficult. Because HLA typing was unavailable for some donors at each locus, only the typed subset was used in association tests. Correlated functional status among segregating V segments might be attributable to linkage disequilibrium, but an unknown experimental factor could not be ruled out. A later genetic analysis reported fewer N-insertions in productive TCRs among donors in an Asian-associated ancestry cluster than the roughly 700-donor mean. This cohort had only TCR beta chains sequenced, and the lack of alpha or paired-chain data limited which features could be detected. The classifier was reported to diagnose cytomegalovirus status with high specificity and sensitivity in both the original cohort and the validation cohort. CMV serostatus was the only immune exposure information available for the cohort. Compared with equally common non-associated chains, HLA-associated TCR beta chains in a later analysis were more clonally expanded and had lower generation probabilities. A few of the identified cytomegalovirus-associated TCR beta chains were confirmed in vitro to be specific for cytomegalovirus antigens. In a later analysis, most CMV-associated TCR beta chains were found to appear HLA-restricted, with HLA associations seemingly driven largely by CMV exposure. A later genetic analysis associated a missense DCLRE1C variant with V-gene and J-gene trimming of TCR beta chains, and an independent cohort replicated the association. In an earlier analysis of roughly 560 of the donors, most TCR beta V segments were observed in productive rearrangements about 87% or about 30% of the time, broadly matching IMGT annotations. A later analysis found that TCR association rates varied across HLA loci, with DRB1 alleles showing the most associated TCRs and HLA-C alleles the fewest. Fewer than 20 rarely observed V segments, including chromosome 9 orphons, were excluded from the earlier analysis of some 590 of the donors because counts were too low. Presence/absence analyses assumed roughly uniform sequencing depth across donors, an assumption that may not hold. The study listed approximately 160 TCR beta chains as associated with cytomegalovirus. The authors suggested that the approach could potentially be generalized to other disease states and immunological phenotypes. The 87-base-pair reads could not distinguish some IMGT-functional V segments, including TRBV6-2 and TRBV6-3, so those segments were excluded. While some public TCRs were present in many individuals, most TCR sequences turned up only very rarely across donors. A further reported finding was that TCR beta sequences accurately predicted the HLA-A and HLA-B alleles for most subjects in the first cohort. According to a later analysis, parvovirus B19, influenza, CMV and Epstein-Barr virus appeared linked to several top co-occurrence clusters. Specific HLA alleles were associated with roughly 16,000 TCR beta sequences at a false discovery rate of 0.05 in a later analysis.

A note on this clone: Its antigen is not yet known. No base quality values were provided; no much bigger clone lies one nucleotide off.

Libraries were made using the immunoSEQ multiplex PCR assay. A mixture of 60 forward primers for TCR Vbeta segments and 13 reverse primers for TCR Jbeta segments was used in the multiplex PCR. A multiplex PCR assay on genomic DNA amplified the CDR3 region of rearranged TCR beta genes. The Illumina HiSeq System was used to sequence the amplified TCR beta libraries as 87-base-pair reads. The authors processed their data as follows. A later analysis tallied tens of millions of unique TCR beta chains across the 666 repertoires, and 10 million to 11 million of those chains were shared by two or more donors. Raw reads were error-corrected and collapsed into unique sequences by a nearest-neighbor algorithm in which closely related sequences were merged to remove PCR and sequencing errors. Alignment of CDR3 sequences to IMGT reference sequences was used to assign V, D and J gene segments. For a sequence to be retained, a match of at least six nucleotides was required to both a V gene segment and a J gene segment. A rearrangement counted as productive if the CDR3 had no stop codons and remained in frame with V and J, and every other rearrangement counted as non-productive. Following IMGT convention, CDR3 was defined as the stretch from the second conserved V-encoded cysteine to the conserved J-encoded phenylalanine. Sequences without an unambiguous match to a single V gene segment were excluded from the earlier analysis of over 500 of the donors. In an earlier analysis of 587 of the donors, a V segment was called functional when productive rearrangements were above 56.7%, and segregating when the standard deviation between donors exceeded 5%. A statistical classification framework was developed to diagnose cytomegalovirus status using the catalog of TCR beta chain sequences. In a later analysis, TCR nucleotide sequences were compared against IMGT/GENE-DB human TR gene sequences so that V and J genes could be assigned. A later analysis assigned CDR3 sequences and most-parsimonious VDJ recombination scenarios with the TCRdist pipeline. In a later analysis, each TCR beta chain was defined by its CDR3 amino acid sequence together with its V-gene family, and reads lacking a unique V-gene family were excluded. As a way to deal with suspected cross-contamination and a sequencing artifact, a later analysis dropped 592 nucleotide sequences that were highly shared and had low generation probability. In a later analysis, a clonal expansion index was calculated for each public chain from normalized within-repertoire ranks of inferred template counts. In a later analysis, generation probabilities were computed with a VDJ recombination model fitted to out-of-frame rearrangements, and the resulting probabilities were checked against IGoR. In a later analysis, TCR-TCR, TCR-HLA and TCR-CMV co-occurrence was scored with hypergeometric tests, and a repertoire-size bias correction was applied to TCR pairs. False discovery rates were estimated in a later analysis by permuting HLA or CMV assignments 20 times. In a later analysis, co-occurring TCRs were grouped using DBSCAN, and TCRdist sequence similarity was added for clustering within HLA-allele-positive subsets. Co-occurrence clustering excluded repertoires with fewer than 30,000 or more than 120,000 public chains, plus five with anomalous nucleotide sharing. Held by TCRdb, this immuneACCESS table contains in-frame sequences only and omits some clones. Under half of the omission traces to an unresolved V gene where checked; the cause of the rest is unknown. From that table come the V and J calls and clone size; the DNA was used to work out D and trimming. This sample lists 210,000 or so clones; about 89% were detected once. Around 1.4% of the sample is held by the ten biggest clonotypes.

The CDR3 runs 15 amino acids, cysteine and phenylalanine included. The retained sequence is limited to the CDR3, 45 bases, with the frame set at the first base. The CDR1 and CDR2 encoded by the germline V gene (reference sequence) are MNHEY and SMNVEV. The cohort comprised fewer than 750 healthy bone marrow donors. At the time of sampling, every cohort member was nominally healthy, though immune exposures that went unrecorded were likely present. The donor was CMV seronegative and was included in the group of several hundred seronegative cohort members. A peripheral blood sample was provided by each donor, and peripheral blood mononuclear cells were used for TCR beta sequencing. Genomic DNA extraction from the blood cell samples was performed with the Qiagen DNeasy Blood Extraction Kit.

This chain joins TRBV27 to TRBJ2-5; TRBD2 aligns with 10 central bases. The J call is in doubt because the DNA end fits TRBJ2-7 better. Material for sequencing was PBMCs. The origin of this receptor is a young man in good health and CMV-seronegative. The DNA is as follows: TGTGCCAGCAGTTTAGATCGGCTAGCGGGAGTCGAGCAGTACTTC. It is translated as CASSLDRLAGVEQYF.